A selection of T cell receptor beta chains follows, all from one sample in a study of blood T cells in healthy people across ages. A single record per CDR3 protein comes from TCRdb applying MiXCR to the 5' RACE reads. The sample lists approximately 810,000 distinct CDR3 sequences; 30% to 45% were seen once. The sample taken for sequencing was blood. The receptors were sampled from a man between 18 and 29 years old in good health. Both conserved end residues are part of each CDR3. Fields, in order: CDR3 DNA, CDR3 protein, J gene, V gene, D gene, clone size. D genes are given only for firm matches. Clone size appears in some rows only: once, few, many, or a class for an expanded clone.

TGTGCCAGCAGGCTAGGACAGGTGAATTCACCCCTCCACTTT,CASRLGQVNSPLHF,TRBJ1-6,TRBV12-3/TRBV12-4,TRBD1,.
TGCAGTGCTAGGGGCTTGGGCGGAACCTACGAGCAGTACTTC,CSARGLGGTYEQYF,TRBJ2-7,TRBV20-1,.,.
TGTGCCAGCAGCCCAACTGCCAACGTCCTGACTTTC,CASSPTANVLTF,TRBJ2-6,TRBV7-2,.,many
TGTGCCAGTAGTACGGGAAGAGCAGATACGCAGTATTTT,CASSTGRADTQYF,TRBJ2-3,TRBV12-3/TRBV12-4,.,many
TGTGCCACCAGTGATTTGAGGGGGCATTCACCCCTCCACTTT,CATSDLRGHSPLHF,TRBJ1-6,TRBV24-1,TRBD1,few
TGTGCCAGCAGTGAAGTGAGAGGGACTAGCGGTAGGGATACGCAGTATTTT,CASSEVRGTSGRDTQYF,TRBJ2-3,TRBV6-1,TRBD2,few
TGCGCCAGCAGCCCGGAGGGCCTCGCCGAGGAAGCTTTCTTT,CASSPEGLAEEAFF,TRBJ1-1,TRBV5-1,.,.
TGCGCCAGCAGCCAGGCAGGGACTGCAACTAATGAAAAACTGTTTTTT,CASSQAGTATNEKLFF,TRBJ1-4,TRBV4-1,.,.
TGTGCCACCAGCAGAGCCCCCCTGACTAGCGGGAGGGCTAGTACAGATACGCAGTATTTT,CATSRAPLTSGRASTDTQYF,TRBJ2-3,TRBV15,TRBD2,.
TGCAGTGCCAAGGACACTGCTGGGGTCAATGAGCAGTTCTTC,CSAKDTAGVNEQFF,TRBJ2-1,TRBV20-1,.,.
TGTGCCAGCAGTGTAGCTGCCGGACAGGGTAAGGGCTACACCTTC,CASSVAAGQGKGYTF,TRBJ1-2,TRBV3-1,TRBD1,.
TGCAGCGTTGTAGGTTATGGTTCCTACGAGCAGTACTTC,CSVVGYGSYEQYF,TRBJ2-7,TRBV29-1,.,.
TGTGCCAGCAGCTTAGAGGGGGAAGACAATGAGCAGTTCTTC,CASSLEGEDNEQFF,TRBJ2-1,TRBV11-3,.,.
TGTGCCAGCAGCTCTCCACTAGCGGCAGACAATGAGCAGTTCTTC,CASSSPLAADNEQFF,TRBJ2-1,TRBV7-2,TRBD2,once
TGTGCCAGCAGTTCCGAGACAGGTTCGAACACTGAAGCTTTCTTT,CASSSETGSNTEAFF,TRBJ1-1,TRBV28,.,few
TGCAGTGCACCTAGCGGGGGGAGCGATACGCAGTATTTT,CSAPSGGSDTQYF,TRBJ2-3,TRBV20-1,TRBD2,many
TGTGTCAGCAAATGGGGACAGGGAAATGAGCAGTACTTC,CVSKWGQGNEQYF,TRBJ2-5,TRBV12-3/TRBV12-4,TRBD1,.